The 11 T cell receptor beta chains given below trace back to one sample, sequenced in a study of blood T cells in healthy people across ages. A J-beta primer mix and a sample-barcoded 5' primer were used in a second PCR of roughly 6 to 12 cycles. In TCRdb, the 5' RACE reads were re-called with MiXCR into one record per CDR3 protein. The sample carries around 1.7 million distinct CDR3 sequences, 28% recorded once. Sequencing input: blood. The receptors derive from a woman in her twenties or thirties in good health.

V is TRBV10-3 and J is TRBJ1-1; possibly TRBD1 for D (6 bases). This CDR3 spans 13 amino acids. V was shortened by 11 bases and J by 8 bases, with 21 bases between the two germline ends. CDR1 is ENHRY and CDR2 is SYGVKD in the germline V gene. CDR3 nucleotide sequence: TGTGCCTCTAAACAGGAACAGGGATTGGAAGCTTTCTTT. It specifies CASKQEQGLEAFF.

The CDR3 nucleotides are TGTGCCAGCAGTTATCAGGGGCGCACCGGGGAGCTGTTTTTT. Residues: CASSYQGRTGELFF. V usage is TRBV6-6 and J usage is TRBJ2-2, with a possible D match to TRBD1 (6 bases). Trimming shortened V by 3 bases and J by 4 bases, and 9 bases separated the two germline ends. The CDR3 contains 14 residues. Germline CDR1 MNHNY, CDR2 SVGAGI (reference sequence).

In this sample, this clonotype turned up a few times. The rearrangement uses TRBV5-1 and TRBJ2-5; no clear D gene. The V and J ends lost 5 bases and 5 bases respectively, with 7 bases between them. The germline gives CDR1 SGHRS, CDR2 YFSETQ. The CDR3 totals 11 residues. The CDR3 protein is CASRADETQYF. The DNA of the CDR3 is TGCGCCAGCAGGGCCGATGAGACCCAGTACTTC.

The chain has TRBV10-3 and TRBJ2-7; tentatively, D is TRBD2 (6 bases). Germline V CDR1 and CDR2: ENHRY, SYGVKD. V was trimmed by 1 base and J by 10 bases, leaving 11 bases between them. CDR3 size: 12 residues. The CDR3 here is CAISEFREAQYF. DNA for the CDR3: TGTGCCATCAGTGAGTTTAGGGAGGCCCAGTACTTC.

As to this clonotype: One end of the junction varies from germline; a read error may be responsible. The CDR3 nucleotides are TGCAGTGCGAGAGCGGACAGGGAAGAGACCCAGTTCTTC. Its protein product is CSARADREETQFF. V usage is TRBV20-1 and J usage is TRBJ2-1; 8 bases match TRBD1. Per germline, CDR1 DFQATT and CDR2 SNEGSKA (reference sequence). The CDR3 sequence is 13 residues long.

The V and J genes are TRBV9 and TRBJ1-2; D remains ambiguous. This CDR3 has 14 amino acids. With 0 bases removed from V and 2 bases from J, the gap between germline ends came to 8 bases. Per the germline V gene, CDR1 is SGDLS and CDR2 is YYNGEE. The CDR3 DNA follows: TGTGCCAGCAGCGTAGGTCACGTAAACTATGGCTACACCTTC. Its translation is CASSVGHVNYGYTF.

The chain employs TRBV28 and TRBJ1-5; D may be TRBD1 (6 bases). The germline gives CDR1 MDHEN, CDR2 SYDVKM. Trimming took off 3 bases at V and 6 bases at J, with 18 bases between the two ends. The CDR3 has 16 residues. CDR3 in amino acids: CASSLSVGGPSQPQHF. The CDR3 coding sequence is TGTGCCAGCAGTTTGAGTGTGGGGGGCCCCAGTCAGCCCCAGCATTTT. Full variable domain (remainder filled in from reference TRBV28 and TRBJ1-5): DVKVTQSSRYLVKRTGEKVFLECVQDMDHENMFWYRQDPGLGLRLIYFSYDVKMKEKGDIPEGYSVSREKKERFSLILESASTNQTSMYLCASSLSVGGPSQPQHFGDGTRLSIL.

Remarks on this clonotype: The junction and the germline gene differ at one end; a read error may be behind it. The V call is TRBV11-1, the J call TRBJ2-1; tentatively, D is TRBD2 (5 bases). Germline-derived CDR1 and CDR2 are SGHAT and FQDESV (reference sequence). The CDR3 contains 17 residues. CDR3 protein: CSSSTLSRVGSYNEQFF. Written as DNA, the CDR3 is TGTTCCAGCAGCACTTTATCGAGGGTCGGCTCCTACAATGAGCAGTTCTTC.

This clonotype appeared a single time. V gene TRBV12-3 or TRBV12-4 combines with J gene TRBJ1-5; 10 bases are shared with TRBD1. The CDR3 has 15 amino acids. The V segment lost 7 bases and the J segment 3 bases; nucleotides outside the gene matches: 6. CDR3 nucleotide sequence: TGTGCCAGCAAGGGGGGACAGGGGTTCAATCAGCCCCAGCATTTT. Protein sequence: CASKGGQGFNQPQHF.

The table lists this clonotype with many counts. The J gene is TRBJ2-1, the V gene TRBV5-5; D uncertain. Germline CDR1 reads SGHKS; CDR2 reads YYEKEE (reference sequence). The V end was cut by 0 bases, the J end by 6 bases, with 7 bases between. CDR3 length: 13 amino acids. The CDR3, as DNA: TGTGCCAGCAGCTTGGGTGTATCCAATGAGCAGTTCTTC. It is translated as CASSLGVSNEQFF. The entire variable domain, with the rest obtained from reference TRBV5-5 and TRBJ2-1, is as follows: DAGVTQSPTHLIKTRGQQVTLRCSPISGHKSVSWYQQVLGQGPQFIFQYYEKEERGRGNFPDRFSARQFPNYSSELNVNALLLGDSALYLCASSLGVSNEQFFGPGTRLTVL.

With respect to this clonotype: At one of its ends the junction is not consistent with the germline gene, which may arise from a read error. V gene TRBV29-1 combines with J gene TRBJ2-5; TRBD2 matches 7 bases. CDR1 and CDR2 from the germline V gene are SQVTM and ANQGSEA. This CDR3 has 16 residues. The CDR3 sequence: CNVDGGRERPRETQYF. The CDR3 DNA follows: TGCAACGTTGACGGCGGGCGGGAGCGTCCTCGGGAGACCCAGTACTTC.